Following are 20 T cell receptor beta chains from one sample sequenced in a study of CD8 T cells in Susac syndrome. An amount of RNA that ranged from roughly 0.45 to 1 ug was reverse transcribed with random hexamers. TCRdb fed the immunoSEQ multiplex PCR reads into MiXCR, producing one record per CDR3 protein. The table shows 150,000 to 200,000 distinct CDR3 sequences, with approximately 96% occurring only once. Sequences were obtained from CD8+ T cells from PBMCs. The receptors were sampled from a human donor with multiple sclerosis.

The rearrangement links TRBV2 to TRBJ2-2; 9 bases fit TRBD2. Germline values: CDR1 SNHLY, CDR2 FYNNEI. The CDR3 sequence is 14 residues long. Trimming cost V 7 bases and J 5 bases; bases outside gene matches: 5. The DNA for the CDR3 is TGTGCCAGCAATAGCGGGGGAGTGACCGGGGAGCTGTTTTTT. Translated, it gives CASNSGGVTGELFF.

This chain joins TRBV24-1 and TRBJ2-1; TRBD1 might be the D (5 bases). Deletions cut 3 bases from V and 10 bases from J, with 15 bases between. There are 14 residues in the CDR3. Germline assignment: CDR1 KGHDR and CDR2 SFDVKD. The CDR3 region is CATSDPRASREQFF. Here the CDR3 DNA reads TGTGCCACCAGTGATCCCAGGGCGAGTCGGGAGCAGTTCTTC.

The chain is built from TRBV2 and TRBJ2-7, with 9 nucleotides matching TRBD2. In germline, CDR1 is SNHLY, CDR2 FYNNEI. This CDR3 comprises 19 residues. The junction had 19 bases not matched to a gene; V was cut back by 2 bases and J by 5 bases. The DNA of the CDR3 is TGTGCCAGCAGTGAATCCGGGACTAGCCGACAGCGGGGGCCCCACGAGCAGTACTTC. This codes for CASSESGTSRQRGPHEQYF.

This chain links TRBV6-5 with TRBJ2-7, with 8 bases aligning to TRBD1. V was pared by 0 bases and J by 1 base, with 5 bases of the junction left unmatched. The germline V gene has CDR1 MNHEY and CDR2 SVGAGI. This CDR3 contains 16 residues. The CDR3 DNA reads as TGTGCCAGCAGTTACTCTTACAGGGGGTCGTCCTACGAGCAGTACTTC. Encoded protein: CASSYSYRGSSYEQYF.

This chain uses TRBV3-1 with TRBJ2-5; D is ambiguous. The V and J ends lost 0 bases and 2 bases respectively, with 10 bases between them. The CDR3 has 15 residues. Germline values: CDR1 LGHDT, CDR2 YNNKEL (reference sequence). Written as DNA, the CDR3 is TGTGCCAGCAGCCAAGATACAGAATCACAAGAGACCCAGTACTTC. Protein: CASSQDTESQETQYF.

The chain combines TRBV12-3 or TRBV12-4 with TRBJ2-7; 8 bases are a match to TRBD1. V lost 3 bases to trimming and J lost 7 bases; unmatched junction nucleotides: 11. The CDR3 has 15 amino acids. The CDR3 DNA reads TGTGCCAGCAGTTTGGTGCAGGGGGCATGGGGGGAGCAGTACTTC. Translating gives CASSLVQGAWGEQYF.

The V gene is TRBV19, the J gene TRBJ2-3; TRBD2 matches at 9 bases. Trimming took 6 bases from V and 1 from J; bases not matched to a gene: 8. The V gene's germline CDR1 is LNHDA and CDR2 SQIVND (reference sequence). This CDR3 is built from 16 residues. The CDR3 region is CASRPIRTSGTDTQYF. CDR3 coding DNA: TGTGCCAGTAGGCCGATCAGGACTAGCGGCACAGATACGCAGTATTTT.

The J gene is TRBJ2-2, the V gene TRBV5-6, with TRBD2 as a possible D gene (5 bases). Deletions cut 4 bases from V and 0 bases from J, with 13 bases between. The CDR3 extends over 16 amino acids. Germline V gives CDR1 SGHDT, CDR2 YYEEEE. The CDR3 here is CASSQASLANTGELFF. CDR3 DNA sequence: TGTGCCAGCAGCCAAGCTAGCCTCGCGAACACCGGGGAGCTGTTTTTT.

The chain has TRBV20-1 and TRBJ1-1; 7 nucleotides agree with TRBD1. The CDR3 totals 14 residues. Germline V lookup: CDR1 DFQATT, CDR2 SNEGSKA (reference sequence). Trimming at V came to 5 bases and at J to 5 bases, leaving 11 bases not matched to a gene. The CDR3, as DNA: TGCAGTGCTGTAATAAACAGGGGTTTGACTGAAGCTTTCTTT. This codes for CSAVINRGLTEAFF.

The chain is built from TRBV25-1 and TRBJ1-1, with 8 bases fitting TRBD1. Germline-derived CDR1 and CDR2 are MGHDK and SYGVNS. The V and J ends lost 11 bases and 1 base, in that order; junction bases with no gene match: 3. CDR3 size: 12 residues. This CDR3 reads CAGQGANTEAFF. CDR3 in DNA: TGTGCCGGGCAGGGGGCGAACACTGAAGCTTTCTTT.

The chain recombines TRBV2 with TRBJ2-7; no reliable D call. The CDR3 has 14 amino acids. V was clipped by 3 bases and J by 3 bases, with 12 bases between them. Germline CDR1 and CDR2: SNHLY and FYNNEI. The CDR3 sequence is CASSDPLEVYEQYF. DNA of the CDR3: TGTGCCAGCAGTGACCCCCTAGAGGTCTACGAGCAGTACTTC.

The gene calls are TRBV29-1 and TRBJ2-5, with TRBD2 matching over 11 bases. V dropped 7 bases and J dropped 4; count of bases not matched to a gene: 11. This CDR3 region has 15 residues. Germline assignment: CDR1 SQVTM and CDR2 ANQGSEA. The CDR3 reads CSACWLAGGGETQYF. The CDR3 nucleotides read TGCAGCGCCTGTTGGCTAGCGGGAGGCGGAGAGACCCAGTACTTC.

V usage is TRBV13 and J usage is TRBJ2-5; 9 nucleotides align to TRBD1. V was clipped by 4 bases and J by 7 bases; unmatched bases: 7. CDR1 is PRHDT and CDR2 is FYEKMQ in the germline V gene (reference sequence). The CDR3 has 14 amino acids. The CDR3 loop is CASSSLGQGRTQYF. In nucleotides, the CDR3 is TGTGCCAGCAGCTCCCTAGGACAGGGGAGGACCCAGTACTTC.

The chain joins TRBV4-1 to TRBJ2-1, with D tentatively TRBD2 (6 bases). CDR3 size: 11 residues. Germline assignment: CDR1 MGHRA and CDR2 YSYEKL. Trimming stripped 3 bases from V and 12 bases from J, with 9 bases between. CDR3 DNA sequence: TGCGCCAGCAGCCACGGGACTCTGCAGTTCTTC. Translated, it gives CASSHGTLQFF.

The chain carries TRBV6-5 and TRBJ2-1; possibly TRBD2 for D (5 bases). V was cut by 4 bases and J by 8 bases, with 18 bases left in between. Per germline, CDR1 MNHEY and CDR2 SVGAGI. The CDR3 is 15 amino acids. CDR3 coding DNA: TGTGCCAGCAGTTTCCAAGCGGCCACGTCGGATGAGCAGTTCTTC. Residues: CASSFQAATSDEQFF.

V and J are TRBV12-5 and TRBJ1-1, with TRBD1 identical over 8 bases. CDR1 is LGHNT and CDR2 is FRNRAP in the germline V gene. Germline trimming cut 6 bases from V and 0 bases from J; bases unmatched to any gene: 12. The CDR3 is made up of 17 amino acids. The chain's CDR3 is CASGRFGTGRMNTEAFF. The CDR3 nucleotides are TGTGCTAGTGGAAGATTCGGGACAGGTAGGATGAACACTGAAGCTTTCTTT.

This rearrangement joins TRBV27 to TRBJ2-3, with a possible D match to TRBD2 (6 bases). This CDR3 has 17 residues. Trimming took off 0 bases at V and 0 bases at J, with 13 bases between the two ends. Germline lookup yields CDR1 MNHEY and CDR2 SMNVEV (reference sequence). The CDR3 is CASSLSGRSASTDTQYF. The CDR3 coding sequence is TGTGCCAGCAGTTTATCTGGGAGGTCGGCTAGCACAGATACGCAGTATTTT.

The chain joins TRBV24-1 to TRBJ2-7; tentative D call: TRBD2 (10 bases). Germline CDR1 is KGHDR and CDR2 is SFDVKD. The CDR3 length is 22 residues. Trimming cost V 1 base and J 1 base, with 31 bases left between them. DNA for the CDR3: TGTGCCACCAGTGATTTACTACAGGGGGCGAACCTAGCGGGAGTACAGTCCTACGAGCAGTACTTC. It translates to CATSDLLQGANLAGVQSYEQYF.

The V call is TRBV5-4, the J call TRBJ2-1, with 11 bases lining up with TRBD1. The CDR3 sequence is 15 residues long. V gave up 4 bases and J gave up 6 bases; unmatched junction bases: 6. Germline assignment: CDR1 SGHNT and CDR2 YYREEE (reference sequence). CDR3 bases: TGTGCCAGCAGCGATCCGGGACAGGGGGGCAATGAGCAGTTCTTC. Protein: CASSDPGQGGNEQFF.

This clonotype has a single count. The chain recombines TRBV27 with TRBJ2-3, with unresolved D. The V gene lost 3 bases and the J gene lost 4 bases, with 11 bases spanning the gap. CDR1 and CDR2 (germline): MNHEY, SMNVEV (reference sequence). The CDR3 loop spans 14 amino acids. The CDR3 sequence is CASSFGLSPDTQYF. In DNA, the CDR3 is TGTGCCAGCAGTTTCGGTCTTTCCCCAGATACGCAGTATTTT.